This TCR beta chain is from a study of T-cell memory formation after mild COVID-19. The overall study: Largely, TCR clusters stayed within a single donor.

CDR3 length equals 12 residues. CDR1 is SGHDT, CDR2 YYEEEE, per germline. With 6 bases removed from V and 0 bases from J, the gap between germline ends came to 7 bases. Notes on the study in general: Of the contracting clones, CD4+ ones lay mainly in CM and EM, and CD8+ ones in EMRA. Later expanders leaned CD4+, whereas day 15 to 85 contracting clones were balanced CD4/CD8.

In regard to this clonotype: Its target is not known.

A single record per CDR3 protein comes from TCRdb applying MiXCR to the 5' RACE reads. Of more than 70,000 distinct CDR3 sequences detected, approximately 14% appear once; the ten largest clones hold 30% to 35%. The TCR originated in an adult woman who had mild COVID-19 (a few samples of this study predate the infection). Cell type and time point are not known. The sample taken for sequencing was PBMCs or a T cell subset sorted from them (not recorded which). V and J are TRBV5-6 and TRBJ2-7, with unresolved D. The CDR3 bases are TGTGCCAGCAATGGCGACTCCTACGAGCAGTACTTC. Its translation: CASNGDSYEQYF.